This T cell receptor (beta chain) came from a study of beta chain features in type 1 diabetes. About the research overall: Cell yields, age and gender were similar between patients and healthy donors.

Turning to this clone: The antigen remains unidentified.

All of the isolated RNA was reverse transcribed, so expressed TCRB transcripts were sequenced. Here immunoSEQ multiplex PCR was the method, and the copy in TCRdb shows in-frame clones only, minus some. The sample has around 360,000 clones; roughly 12% are singletons. Study-wide points: The naive, central memory and Treg TCRB repertoires of patients appeared to be more similar to one another than those of healthy donors. Moderate yet significant TCRB CDR3 shortening was seen in Type 1 diabetes patients in all four CD4+ subsets.

CDR1 and CDR2 from the germline V gene are SQVTM and ANQGSEA. This CDR3 contains 13 residues. V lost 8 bases and J 7 bases, leaving 18 bases between the germline ends. The clonotype originates from a woman younger than 30 with type 1 diabetes. Input material: naive CD4+ T cells from blood. The chain couples TRBV29-1 to TRBJ2-1, with D tentatively TRBD1 (6 bases). The CDR3 here is CSSLRGLRNEQFF. CDR3 sequence (DNA): TGCAGCTCCCTCAGGGGTTTAAGGAATGAGCAGTTCTTC.